Listed below are T cell receptor beta chains from one sample, sequenced in a study of shared T cell receptors in the human thymus. The data were produced by immunoSEQ multiplex PCR, yet TCRdb's version contains in-frame clones alone and is incomplete. The sample contains over 450,000 clones, 75% to 80% of which appear only once. The same sample was also used in a study of human thymus T cells.

Sample: thymocytes. These receptor sequences come from a boy younger than two with a congenital heart defect. CDR3s include the opening cysteine and the closing phenylalanine or tryptophan. D genes are given only for firm matches. The listing skips clone size in some rows; elsewhere it reads once, few, many or a size class.

v_gene: TRBV28
abundance: NA
d_gene: TRBD2
j_gene: TRBJ2-3
CDR3nt: TGTGCCAGCAGTGTTAGCGGGGGCACAGATACGCAGTATTTT
CDR3aa: CASSVSGGTDTQYF

v_gene: TRBV7-6
abundance: NA
d_gene: TRBD1
j_gene: TRBJ1-3
CDR3nt: TGTGCCAGCACCATAACCGGACAGGAAGAAGTCAACACCATATATTTT
CDR3aa: CASTITGQEEVNTIYF

v_gene: TRBV10-2
abundance: few
d_gene: TRBD1
j_gene: TRBJ2-7
CDR3nt: TGCGCCAGCAGTCACCGGGACAGGGACTCCTACGAGCAGTACTTC
CDR3aa: CASSHRDRDSYEQYF

v_gene: TRBV9
abundance: NA
d_gene: TRBD2
j_gene: TRBJ2-5
CDR3nt: TGTGCCAGCAGCGCGGAGGGGACTAGCGTCGAGACCCAGTACTTC
CDR3aa: CASSAEGTSVETQYF

v_gene: TRBV6-4
abundance: NA
d_gene: TRBD1
j_gene: TRBJ2-3
CDR3nt: TGTGCCAGCAGTGACCGATGGACAGGGAGGCCCCCCCCCACAGATACGCAGTATTTT
CDR3aa: CASSDRWTGRPPPTDTQYF

v_gene: TRBV5-4
abundance: NA
d_gene: NA
j_gene: TRBJ2-5
CDR3nt: TGTGCCAGCAGCTTGGGAGAGGGTGAGACCCAGTACTTC
CDR3aa: CASSLGEGETQYF

v_gene: TRBV10-1
abundance: NA
d_gene: TRBD2
j_gene: TRBJ2-1
CDR3nt: TGCGCCAGCAGTGACACGACCGGGACTAGCTACAATGAGCAGTTCTTC
CDR3aa: CASSDTTGTSYNEQFF

v_gene: TRBV28
abundance: NA
d_gene: TRBD1
j_gene: TRBJ2-5
CDR3nt: TGTGCCAGCAGGGAGGACAGGGCAGAGACCCAGTACTTC
CDR3aa: CASREDRAETQYF

v_gene: TRBV5-1
abundance: NA
d_gene: NA
j_gene: TRBJ2-1
CDR3nt: TGCGCCAGCAGCCCAGGAAACTCCTCCCCCAGCTCCTACAATGAGCAGTTCTTC
CDR3aa: CASSPGNSSPSSYNEQFF

v_gene: TRBV18
abundance: NA
d_gene: TRBD2
j_gene: TRBJ2-7
CDR3nt: TGTGCCAGCTCGGGACTAGCGGGTTTCGAGCAGTACTTC
CDR3aa: CASSGLAGFEQYF

v_gene: TRBV29-1
abundance: NA
d_gene: TRBD2
j_gene: TRBJ2-7
CDR3nt: TGCAGCGTTGAAATAGGGCTAGCGGGAGTCTGGTACGAGCAGTACTTC
CDR3aa: CSVEIGLAGVWYEQYF

v_gene: TRBV19
abundance: NA
d_gene: NA
j_gene: TRBJ1-2
CDR3nt: TGTGCCAGTAGCATTCCACCTGGGCGGGACTATGGCTACACCTTC
CDR3aa: CASSIPPGRDYGYTF

v_gene: TRBV25-1
abundance: NA
d_gene: NA
j_gene: TRBJ1-3
CDR3nt: TGTGCCAGCAAGGCCGACAGGCCTGGAAACACCATATATTTT
CDR3aa: CASKADRPGNTIYF

v_gene: TRBV20-1
abundance: NA
d_gene: NA
j_gene: TRBJ2-7
CDR3nt: TGCAGTGCTAGAACCGGGTACGAGCAGTACTTC
CDR3aa: CSARTGYEQYF

v_gene: TRBV7-2
abundance: NA
d_gene: TRBD1
j_gene: TRBJ1-5
CDR3nt: TGTGCCAGCAGCTCAGACAGGGGGCGAGAGGGCAATCAGCCCCAGCATTTT
CDR3aa: CASSSDRGREGNQPQHF

v_gene: TRBV28
abundance: NA
d_gene: NA
j_gene: TRBJ2-7
CDR3nt: TGTGCCAGCAGACGGGTAGTTCTAGTCGAGCGCAGCGAGCAGTACTTC
CDR3aa: CASRRVVLVERSEQYF

v_gene: TRBV4-2
abundance: few
d_gene: NA
j_gene: TRBJ1-4
CDR3nt: TGTGCCAGCAGCCAAGAACCAGGAGGTGGAGAAAAACTGTTTTTT
CDR3aa: CASSQEPGGGEKLFF

v_gene: TRBV5-1
abundance: few
d_gene: TRBD2
j_gene: TRBJ2-3
CDR3nt: TGCGCCAGCAGCTTAGTATCCCACCTAGGGGGGACTAGTGATCGGGCCTTCACAGATACGCAGTATTTT
CDR3aa: CASSLVSHLGGTSDRAFTDTQYF

v_gene: TRBV5-6
abundance: NA
d_gene: NA
j_gene: TRBJ1-4
CDR3nt: TGTGCCAGCAGCTTGGGCGGGGAAAAACTGTTTTTT
CDR3aa: CASSLGGEKLFF

v_gene: TRBV5-1
abundance: NA
d_gene: NA
j_gene: TRBJ2-7
CDR3nt: TGCGCCAGCAGCCCCTCCAATACTGCTTCCGAGCAGTACTTC
CDR3aa: CASSPSNTASEQYF

v_gene: TRBV19
abundance: few
d_gene: TRBD2
j_gene: TRBJ2-3
CDR3nt: TGCCCGTGGAGCGGGAGATGTATAGATACGCAGTATTTT
CDR3aa: CPWSGRCIDTQYF